This T cell receptor (beta chain) was identified during a study of T cell repertoires in cytomegalovirus infection. Across the study: It can be stated that public TCR beta signatures indicated CMV infection as well as a matching HLA type. Study outcomes and limitations: In two of eight donors, the top clonotype was HLA-C-restricted CMV-specific. The cumulative frequency of public TCR beta families identified carriers of CMV plus the relevant HLA.

This clonotype occurred a few times. Its antigen remains unidentified. A single record per CDR3 protein comes from TCRdb applying MiXCR to the reads. The table lists hundreds of thousands of distinct CDR3 sequences, 20% to 25% of them singletons. V trimming: 3 bases; J trimming: 0 bases; junction bases outside the gene matches: 19. CDR1 is DFQATT and CDR2 is SNEGSKA in the germline V gene (reference sequence). The CDR3 sequence is 19 residues long. The J gene is TRBJ1-1, the V gene TRBV20-1, with 7 bases fitting TRBD1. Sequencing was performed on CD8+ T cells from PBMCs. The receptor's source is a human donor in good health (CMV status not recorded). Some clones in this sample may be carry-over from other donors' samples. The CDR3 sequence is CSARPRRGESQSMNTEAFF. The CDR3 DNA follows: TGCAGTGCTAGGCCCCGCAGGGGGGAAAGTCAAAGCATGAACACTGAAGCTTTCTTT.